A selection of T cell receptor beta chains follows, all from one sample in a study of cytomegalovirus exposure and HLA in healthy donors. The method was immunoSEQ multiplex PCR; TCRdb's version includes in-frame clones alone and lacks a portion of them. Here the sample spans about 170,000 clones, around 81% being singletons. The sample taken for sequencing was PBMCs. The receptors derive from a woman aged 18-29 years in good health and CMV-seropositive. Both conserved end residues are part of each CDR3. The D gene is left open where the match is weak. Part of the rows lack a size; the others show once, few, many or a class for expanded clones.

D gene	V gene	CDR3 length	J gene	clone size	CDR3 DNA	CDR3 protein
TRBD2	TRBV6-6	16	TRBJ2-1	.	TGTGCCAGCAGTTATTCGGCGGGGGGGCCCTACAATGAGCAGTTCTTC	CASSYSAGGPYNEQFF
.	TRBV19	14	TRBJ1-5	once	TGTGCCACCGACGGGGGGGCAAGAGGTCAGCCCCAGCATTTT	CATDGGARGQPQHF
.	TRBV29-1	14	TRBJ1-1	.	TGCAGCGTTGAAGATTGGGAGGGTAGGCCTGAAGCTTTCTTT	CSVEDWEGRPEAFF
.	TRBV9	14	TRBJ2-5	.	TGTGCCAGCAGCGTAGGGCAGGGACAAGAGACCCAGTACTTC	CASSVGQGQETQYF
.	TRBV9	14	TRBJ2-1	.	TGTGCCAGCAGCGTAGAGAGGGGGTCGAATGAGCAGTTCTTC	CASSVERGSNEQFF
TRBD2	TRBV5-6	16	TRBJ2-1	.	TGTGCCAGCAGCCATACGAGCGGGGGGGCCAGGAATGAGCAGTTCTTC	CASSHTSGGARNEQFF
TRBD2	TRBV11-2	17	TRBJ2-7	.	TGTGCCAGCAGCTCGTTAGCCGGTAGCGGGGGCACCTACGAGCAGTACTTC	CASSSLAGSGGTYEQYF
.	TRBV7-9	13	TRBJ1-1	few	TGTGCCAGCAGCTTCGGTGACAGGTCTGAAGCTTTCTTT	CASSFGDRSEAFF
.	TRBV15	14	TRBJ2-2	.	TGTGCCACCAGCATCGTGCGGATGGCCGGGGAGCTGTTTTTT	CATSIVRMAGELFF
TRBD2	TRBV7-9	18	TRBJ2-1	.	TGTGCCAGCGCCGGAGCTCCGGGGACTAGCGGGGTAAGGCTTGGGCAGTTCTTC	CASAGAPGTSGVRLGQFF
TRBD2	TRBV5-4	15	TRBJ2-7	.	TGTGCCAGCAGTGAGACTAGCGGGGGGGATTACGAGCAGTACTTC	CASSETSGGDYEQYF
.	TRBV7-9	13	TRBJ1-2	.	TGTGCCAGCAGTCGGACAGCGTTCTATGGCTACACCTTC	CASSRTAFYGYTF
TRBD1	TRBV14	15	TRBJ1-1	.	TGTGCCAGCAGCCGGATTACAGGGGGGCTCACTGAAGCTTTCTTT	CASSRITGGLTEAFF
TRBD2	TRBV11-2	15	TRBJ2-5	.	TGTGCCAGCAGTGTGGGCGGGGGTCAGGTGGAGACCCAGTACTTC	CASSVGGGQVETQYF
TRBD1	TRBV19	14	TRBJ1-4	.	TGTGCCAGTAGTATGAGGGGGCTGGGAGAAAAACTGTTTTTT	CASSMRGLGEKLFF
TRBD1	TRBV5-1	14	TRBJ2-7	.	TGCGCCAGCAGCTCAGGAGACAGGGCTTACGAGCAGTACTTC	CASSSGDRAYEQYF
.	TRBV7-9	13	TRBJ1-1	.	TGTGCCAGCAGCCCGGGGGGCAACACTGAAGCTTTCTTT	CASSPGGNTEAFF
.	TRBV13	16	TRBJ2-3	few	TGTGCCAGTCGGCGGGTTGACAGGACACTTCTAGATACGCAGTATTTT	CASRRVDRTLLDTQYF
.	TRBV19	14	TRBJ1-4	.	TGTGCCAGTAGCTCGGGTGGGGGCATTGAAAAACTGTTTTTT	CASSSGGGIEKLFF
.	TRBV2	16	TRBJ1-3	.	TGTGCCAGCAGGGACCTCAGGGCAAGCTCTGGAAACACCATATATTTT	CASRDLRASSGNTIYF
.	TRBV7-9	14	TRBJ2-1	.	TGTGCCAGCAGCTTAGTTGTGGGCCCCAATGAGCAGTTCTTC	CASSLVVGPNEQFF
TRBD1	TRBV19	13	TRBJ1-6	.	TGTGCCAGTAGGACAGGGGGCAGCACGTCCCTCCACTTT	CASRTGGSTSLHF
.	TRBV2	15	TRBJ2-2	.	TGTGCCAGCAGTGCCCAGACTAGAAGTACCGGGGAGCTGTTTTTT	CASSAQTRSTGELFF
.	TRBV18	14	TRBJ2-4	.	TGTGCCAGCTCACCAGGTGAAGTCACGGGTATTCAGTACTTC	CASSPGEVTGIQYF
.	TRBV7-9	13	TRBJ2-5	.	TGTGCCAGCAGCTTAGGGGCGGGGGAGACCCAGTACTTC	CASSLGAGETQYF
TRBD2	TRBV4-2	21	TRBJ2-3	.	TGTGCCAGCAGCCAAGATTGGGGTTTGGCAAGCGGGGCCCTAAACACAGATACGCAGTATTTT	CASSQDWGLASGALNTDTQYF
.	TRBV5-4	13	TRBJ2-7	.	TGTGCCAGCAGCAAGGAGGGGGCGAACGAGCAGTACTTC	CASSKEGANEQYF
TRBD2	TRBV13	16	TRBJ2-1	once	TGTGCCAGCAGCCCCACCGGGACTAGCGCCGAGAATGAGCAGTTCTTC	CASSPTGTSAENEQFF
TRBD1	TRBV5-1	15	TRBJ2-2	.	TGCGCCAGCAGGCGACAGGGGGCGAACACCGGAGAGCTGTTTTTT	CASRRQGANTGELFF
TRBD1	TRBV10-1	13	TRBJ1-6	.	TGCGCCAGCAGTGACAGGGGGCATTCACCCCTCCACTTT	CASSDRGHSPLHF
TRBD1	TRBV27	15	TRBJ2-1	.	TGTGCCAGCATTCCCTTAGGGACAGTCGACAATGAGCAGTTCTTC	CASIPLGTVDNEQFF
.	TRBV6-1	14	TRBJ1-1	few	TGTGCCAGCAGCACAACGGGAGGGTACACTGAAGCTTTCTTT	CASSTTGGYTEAFF
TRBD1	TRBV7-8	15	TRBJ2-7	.	TGTGCCAGCAGCTCGGCCGGGACAGTAACCTACGAGCAGTACTTC	CASSSAGTVTYEQYF
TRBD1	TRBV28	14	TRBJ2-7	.	TGTGCCAGCAGACCTAGACAGGGTGCCTACGAGCAGTACTTC	CASRPRQGAYEQYF
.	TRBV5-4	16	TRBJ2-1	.	TGTGCCAGCAGCTTGAATGGTGGGGGGTTGCGCAATGAGCAGTTCTTC	CASSLNGGGLRNEQFF
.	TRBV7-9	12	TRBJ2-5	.	TGTGCCAGCAATCAGGGACAAGAGACCCAGTACTTC	CASNQGQETQYF